Ten or more counts support the clone carrying this T cell receptor (beta chain). Antigen unknown. Its ends do not fully match the called genes, so a read error is possible. This specimen comes from a study of CD8+CD57+ T cells in acquired aplastic anemia. Study-level information: The sorted CD4+ and CD8+ cells yielded an average around 3 ug of DNA. General study results and limits: Researchers report that fewer than 30 CD8+ CDR3 sequences appeared in both patients and controls. Patients did not significantly differ from controls in CD8+ Simpson's diversity.

The TCR beta profiling, which covered VDJ combination and CDR3 sequence, was carried out using genomic DNA as the template. In TCRdb, the reads were re-called with MiXCR into one record per CDR3 protein. The repertoire holds some 150,000 distinct CDR3 sequences, with 41% as singletons. Germline V gives CDR1 MNHNS, CDR2 SASEGT. This CDR3 spans 14 amino acids. The source material was sorted CD4+, CD8+, or CD8+CD57+ T cells (not recorded which) from PBMCs. This rearrangement joins TRBV6-1 to TRBJ1-6; D unclear. The origin of this receptor is a human donor in good health, serving as a control. The CDR3 loop reads CASREGSRESPLHF. CDR3 nucleotides: TGTGCCAGCAGGGAAGGGTCTCGGGAGTCACCCCTCCACTTT.